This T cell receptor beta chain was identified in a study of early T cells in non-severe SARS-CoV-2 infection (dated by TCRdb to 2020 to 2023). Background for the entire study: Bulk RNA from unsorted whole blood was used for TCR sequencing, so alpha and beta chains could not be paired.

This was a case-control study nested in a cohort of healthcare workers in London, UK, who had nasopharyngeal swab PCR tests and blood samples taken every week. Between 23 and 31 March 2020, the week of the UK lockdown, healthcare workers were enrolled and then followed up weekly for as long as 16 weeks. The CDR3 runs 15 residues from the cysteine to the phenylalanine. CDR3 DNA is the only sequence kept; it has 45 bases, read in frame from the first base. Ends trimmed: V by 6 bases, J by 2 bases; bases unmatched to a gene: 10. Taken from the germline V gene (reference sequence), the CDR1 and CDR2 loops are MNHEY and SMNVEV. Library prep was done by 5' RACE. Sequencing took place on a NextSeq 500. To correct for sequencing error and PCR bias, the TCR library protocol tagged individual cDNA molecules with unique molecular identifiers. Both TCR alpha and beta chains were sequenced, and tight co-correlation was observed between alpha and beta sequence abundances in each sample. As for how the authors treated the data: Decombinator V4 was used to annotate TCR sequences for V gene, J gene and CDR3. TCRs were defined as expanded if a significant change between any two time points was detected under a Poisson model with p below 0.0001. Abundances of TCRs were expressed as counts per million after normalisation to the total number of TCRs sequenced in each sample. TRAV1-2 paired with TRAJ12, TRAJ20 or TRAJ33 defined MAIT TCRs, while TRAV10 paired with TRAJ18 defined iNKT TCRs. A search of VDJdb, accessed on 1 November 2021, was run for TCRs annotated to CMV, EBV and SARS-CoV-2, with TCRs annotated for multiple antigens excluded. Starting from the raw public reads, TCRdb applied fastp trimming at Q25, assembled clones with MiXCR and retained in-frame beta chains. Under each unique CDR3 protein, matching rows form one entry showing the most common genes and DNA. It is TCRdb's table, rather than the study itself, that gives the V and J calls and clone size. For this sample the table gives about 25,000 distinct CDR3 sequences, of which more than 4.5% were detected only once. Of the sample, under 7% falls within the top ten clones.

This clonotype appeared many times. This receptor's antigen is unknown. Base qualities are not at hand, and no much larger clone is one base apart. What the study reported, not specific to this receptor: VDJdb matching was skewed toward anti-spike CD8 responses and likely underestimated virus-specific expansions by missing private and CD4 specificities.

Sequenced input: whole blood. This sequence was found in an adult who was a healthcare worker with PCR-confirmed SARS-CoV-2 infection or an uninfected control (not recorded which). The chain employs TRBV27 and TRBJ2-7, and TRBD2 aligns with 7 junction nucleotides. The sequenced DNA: TGTGCCAGCAGCAGAGGACTAGTAGCTACCTACGAGCAGTACTTC. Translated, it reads CASSRGLVATYEQYF.